This TCR beta chain was profiled in a study of cytomegalovirus exposure and HLA in healthy donors. Details on this clone: Its antigen is unidentified.

Data came from immunoSEQ multiplex PCR; TCRdb stores just in-frame clones and leaves some out. There are 100,000 or so clones in the sample; more than 85% occur only once, and about 4% lies in the top ten. Study findings and constraints: Using the classifier, cytomegalovirus status was reportedly diagnosed with high specificity and sensitivity.

The sample consisted of PBMCs. This clonotype originated in a woman between 18 and 30 years old in good health and CMV-seropositive.

The CDR3 sequence: CASSFGLREQYF. Written as DNA, the CDR3 is TGTGCCAGCAGTTTCGGACTACGCGAGCAGTACTTC. The V gene is TRBV28, the J gene TRBJ2-7; D is perhaps TRBD2 (6 bases). The CDR3 runs to 12 residues. The V gene lost 3 bases and the J gene lost 6 bases, with 9 bases spanning the gap. Looked up from germline, CDR1 is MDHEN and CDR2 is SYDVKM.